Included here is one T cell receptor beta chain sequence, with context. The data stem from a study of blood T cell repertoires in COVID-19. Study-wide background: Both acute and convalescent COVID-19 samples were obtained from the United States, Italy and Spain. From T cells, B-cell-depleted T cells, or PBMCs came the material, which was cDNA or gDNA.

Germline CDR1 reads LGHNA; CDR2 reads YNFKEQ. This CDR3 has 13 amino acids. Between the trimmed V and J ends, which lost 6 bases and 8 bases, there was a span of 16 bases. The authors' processing: How many nucleated cells were present was estimated from reference gene primer amplification. Using immunoSEQ multiplex PCR, the repertoire was profiled, and TCRdb retains in-frame clones only, with some absent. Clone size and V and J calls were adopted from that table, with D and trimming inferred from the DNA. The repertoire holds just over 65,000 clones, with 85% to 90% as singletons. The sequenced material came from peripheral blood. This chain connects TRBV4-2 to TRBJ1-2; maybe TRBD1 (5 bases). The TCR sequence derives from a man between 60 and 70 years old with acute or convalescent COVID-19. The CDR3 nucleotides read TGTGCCAGCAGGGGGGGTGGGTCGCAAGGCTACACCTTC. The encoded protein is CASRGGGSQGYTF.